The 20 T cell receptor beta chains below come from one sample, sequenced in a study of T-cell reconstitution after alpha-beta-depleted transplantation in children. A library of TCRbeta sequences, prepared with unique molecular identifiers, was generated. TCRdb recomputed calls from the PCR reads with MiXCR, one row per CDR3 protein. The sample shows about 78,000 distinct CDR3 sequences, less than 15% of them seen only once. The sequencing here drew on PBMCs, mostly from graft donor cells, taken 180 days after TCRalphabeta/CD19-depleted stem cell transplant. Source of these receptors: a male patient aged 2 to 10 who had a stem cell transplant for acute lymphoblastic leukemia, so the T cells may come from the graft donor.

The CDR3 protein is CASSRGTAPYGYTF. The CDR3 DNA sequence: TGTGCCAGCAGCCGAGGGACCGCTCCCTATGGCTACACCTTC. V is TRBV3-1 and J is TRBJ1-2, with TRBD1 as a possible D gene (5 bases). The CDR3 is 14 residues long. Germline CDR1 LGHDT, CDR2 YNNKEL (reference sequence). Deletions cut 4 bases from V and 4 bases from J, with 13 bases between.

Worth noting for this clonotype: One junction end does not reproduce the germline sequence, and a read error may be involved. The gene calls are TRBV7-2 and TRBJ2-5, with D possibly being TRBD1 or TRBD2 (6 bases each). The CDR3 has 14 amino acids. The germline V gene encodes CDR1 SGHTA and CDR2 FQGNSA. The CDR3, as DNA: TGTGGCAGCGCGCTGCGAGAGGGGGGAGAGACCCAGTACTTC. Translation: CGSALREGGETQYF.

About this clonotype itself: Mismatch with germline at one junction end may stem from a read error. The chain carries TRBV5-5 and TRBJ2-2; D uncertain. CDR3 length: 14 residues. Germline V CDR1 and CDR2: SGHKS, YYEKEE (reference sequence). CDR3 nucleotide sequence: TGTGCCAACAGCAAGACGTCGAACACCGGGGAGCTGTTTTTT. Protein: CANSKTSNTGELFF.

This chain links TRBV7-2 with TRBJ2-1; TRBD2 agrees at 7 bases. Per germline, CDR1 SGHTA and CDR2 FQGNSA. The CDR3 has 14 residues. V lost 3 bases to trimming and J lost 9 bases; unmatched junction nucleotides: 8. CDR3 bases: TGTGCCAGCAGCTTTCACCGACTAGCAAGTGAGCAGTTCTTC. It is translated as CASSFHRLASEQFF.

V and J are TRBV21-1 and TRBJ2-7; TRBD2, the D gene given by the table, was not confirmed from the DNA. TRBV21-1 is shown as a pseudogene. The CDR3 runs 15 residues. The CDR3 region is CASSKALAGWGEQYF. CDR3 bases: TGTGCCAGCAGCAAAGCGCTAGCGGGCTGGGGGGAGCAGTACTTC.

This clonotype was seen more than once but under ten times. The chain uses TRBV11-2 and TRBJ2-7; perhaps TRBD2 as D (6 bases). The CDR3 length is 11 residues. Germline-derived CDR1 and CDR2 are SGHAT and FQNNGV. Trimming left V 8 bases short and J 1 base short, with 6 bases between. The CDR3 loop is CASGTSYEQYF. CDR3 nucleotides: TGTGCCAGCGGGACTTCCTACGAGCAGTACTTC.

This clonotype was observed many times. The CDR3 is CASSDWGNTEAFF. DNA of the CDR3: TGCGCCAGCAGCGACTGGGGGAACACTGAAGCTTTCTTT. The chain combines TRBV5-1 with TRBJ1-1; D is ambiguous. Germline V CDR1 and CDR2: SGHRS, YFSETQ. V was shortened by 4 bases and J by 1 base, with 8 bases between the two germline ends. The CDR3 sequence is 13 residues long.

The genes are TRBV9 and TRBJ2-1; 7 nucleotides match TRBD2. The CDR3 totals 14 residues. J gave up 5 bases and V 6 bases, and 8 bases lay outside the gene matches. CDR1 is SGDLS, CDR2 YYNGEE, per germline. This chain's CDR3 is CASNRGGSNNEQFF. Here the CDR3 DNA reads TGTGCCAGCAACCGGGGCGGGAGTAACAATGAGCAGTTCTTC. Filled out from reference TRBV9 and TRBJ2-1, the complete variable domain reads DSGVTQTPKHLITATGQRVTLRCSPRSGDLSVYWYQQSLDQGLQFLIQYYNGEERAKGNILERFSAQQFPDLHSELNLSSLELGDSALYFCASNRGGSNNEQFFGPGTRLTVL.

The sample holds a few counts of this clonotype. The rearrangement joins TRBV27 to TRBJ2-5; tentatively, D is TRBD1 (5 bases). Germline V gene data show CDR1 as MNHEY and CDR2 as SMNVEV (reference sequence). This CDR3 comprises 15 residues. V was trimmed by 5 bases and J by 1 base, leaving 14 bases between them. The CDR3 sequence: CASSPSSGAQETQYF. DNA for the CDR3: TGTGCCAGCAGTCCCAGTTCTGGGGCCCAAGAGACCCAGTACTTC.

This clonotype occurred a few times. The rearrangement uses TRBV4-3 and TRBJ2-7; D is perhaps TRBD2 (6 bases). The CDR3 is made up of 15 amino acids. The V and J ends lost 0 bases and 4 bases respectively, with 13 bases between them. Germline V gene sequence: CDR1 LGHNA, CDR2 YSLEER. The CDR3 loop is CASSQERGLGYEQYF. DNA of the CDR3: TGCGCCAGCAGCCAAGAGCGGGGCCTCGGGTACGAGCAGTACTTC.

This clonotype has more than one count but fewer than ten. V usage is TRBV4-3 and J usage is TRBJ2-3, with 8 bases matching TRBD1. The junction had 1 base not matched to a gene; V was cut back by 0 bases and J by 2 bases. This CDR3 spans 15 amino acids. The germline V gene has CDR1 LGHNA and CDR2 YSLEER. The CDR3 DNA sequence: TGCGCCAGCAGCCAAGAGGACAGGGACACAGATACGCAGTATTTT. Translation gives CASSQEDRDTDTQYF.

The chain's CDR3 is CASSSEGGQVTEAFF. CDR3 bases: TGTGCCAGCAGCTCCGAGGGGGGGCAGGTCACTGAAGCTTTCTTT. This rearrangement joins TRBV7-2 to TRBJ1-1; D may be TRBD1 (6 bases). The CDR3 extends over 15 amino acids. V was trimmed by 4 bases and J by 4 bases, leaving 16 bases between them. Germline values: CDR1 SGHTA, CDR2 FQGNSA. Looking up the rest from reference TRBV7-2 and TRBJ1-1 gives the full variable domain: GAGVSQSPSNKVTEKGKDVELRCDPISGHTALYWYRQSLGQGLEFLIYFQGNSAPDKSGLPSDRFSAERTGGSVSTLTIQRTQQEDSAVYLCASSSEGGQVTEAFFGQGTRLTVV.

This clonotype turned up a few times. The rearrangement joins TRBV25-1 to TRBJ2-5; 8 bases map to TRBD2. V trimming: 7 bases; J trimming: 4 bases; junction bases outside the gene matches: 5. This CDR3 spans 13 amino acids. The germline V gene has CDR1 MGHDK and CDR2 SYGVNS. The CDR3 protein is CASTPGGRETQYF. The CDR3 DNA reads TGTGCCAGCACCCCGGGAGGGAGAGAGACCCAGTACTTC. The full variable domain, in which reference TRBV25-1 and TRBJ2-5 provide the parts outside the CDR3, is EADIYQTPRYLVIGTGKKITLECSQTMGHDKMYWYQQDPGMELHLIHYSYGVNSTEKGDLSSESTVSRIRTEHFPLTLESARPSHTSQYLCASTPGGRETQYFGPGTRLLVL.

The rearrangement links TRBV4-2 to TRBJ2-6; D perhaps matches TRBD2 (5 bases). The CDR3 has 14 residues. Germline V lookup: CDR1 LGHNA, CDR2 YNFKEQ. The V and J ends lost 4 bases and 9 bases respectively, with 13 bases between them. The chain's CDR3 is CASSPGPGINVLTF. DNA for the CDR3: TGTGCCAGCAGCCCCGGGCCCGGGATCAACGTCCTGACTTTC.

This clonotype was detected many times. The rearrangement joins TRBV6-1 to TRBJ2-7; 9 nucleotides match TRBD1. Germline V CDR1 and CDR2: MNHNS, SASEGT. This CDR3 region has 14 residues. J was trimmed by 3 bases and V by 4 bases; bases with no gene match: 4. This CDR3 reads CASSAKTGGYEQYF. The CDR3 DNA follows: TGTGCCAGCAGTGCTAAGACAGGGGGCTACGAGCAGTACTTC.

V usage is TRBV20-1 and J usage is TRBJ2-7, with 11 positions matching TRBD2. The CDR3 contains 15 residues. The V gene end was trimmed by 6 bases and the J gene end by 5 bases; junction bases not matched to a gene: 12. Germline V lookup: CDR1 DFQATT, CDR2 SNEGSKA (reference sequence). The CDR3 protein is CSAQPTSGILDEQYF. The CDR3 DNA follows: TGCAGTGCCCAACCGACTAGCGGGATTTTAGACGAGCAGTACTTC.

The chain recombines TRBV6-1 with TRBJ2-7; 8 nucleotides line up with TRBD1. Germline loops: CDR1 MNHNS, CDR2 SASEGT. The CDR3 consists of 16 residues. Losses at the gene ends were 6 bases for V and 2 bases for J; bases not matched to a gene: 12. The CDR3 nucleotides read TGTGCCAGCAGGCAGGTGACAGGGGTCACGCCCTACGAGCAGTACTTC. It specifies CASRQVTGVTPYEQYF.

The genes are TRBV7-9 and TRBJ2-4, with D tentatively TRBD2 (5 bases). Germline CDR1 and CDR2: SEHNR and FQNEAQ (reference sequence). Trimming removed 5 bases from V and 0 bases from J, with 14 bases in between. CDR3 length equals 16 residues. The CDR3 spells CASSRTGAVAKNIQYF. The CDR3, as DNA: TGTGCCAGCAGCAGAACTGGAGCGGTAGCCAAAAACATTCAGTACTTC.

This chain joins TRBV4-1 and TRBJ2-5, with D possibly TRBD2 on 5 matching bases. Trimming cost V 0 bases and J 7 bases, with 12 bases left between them. The V gene's germline CDR1 is MGHRA and CDR2 YSYEKL. The CDR3 has 14 residues. CDR3 coding DNA: TGCGCCAGCAGCCAAGATTCCGGGGATGGGACCCAGTACTTC. It codes for CASSQDSGDGTQYF.

This clonotype was seen at least ten times. The rearrangement links TRBV29-1 to TRBJ2-7, with 9 bases that match TRBD1. CDR3 length: 13 amino acids. The J segment lost 3 bases and the V segment lost 0 bases, leaving 0 bases of the junction unmatched. Germline lookup yields CDR1 SQVTM and CDR2 ANQGSEA. In nucleotides, the CDR3 is TGCAGCGTTGAAGAGACAGGGGGCTACGAGCAGTACTTC. It codes for CSVEETGGYEQYF.